This TCR beta chain was identified in a study of cytomegalovirus exposure and HLA in healthy donors (dated by TCRdb to the late 2010s). About the study as a whole: In an earlier analysis of approximately 640 of the donors, approximately 260 Gb of sequence data and just under 120 million unique TCR beta sequences from roughly 200 million T cells were reported. An early release that covered around 590 HLA-typed donors contained approximately 320 gigabases of sequencing data and approximately 85 million unique TCR sequences. Of the 300 to 450 genotyped donors, about 80% fell in the genetic ancestry cluster associated with self-reported Caucasian donors. The study aimed to test whether signatures of past pathogen exposure could be identified by cataloging public T cell receptors. The study used immunosequencing to profile the T cell repertoires of under 700 subjects and linked those repertoires to cytomegalovirus serostatus. Besides the first cohort of around 670 subjects, a separate validation cohort made up of 120 different subjects was used. To predict cytomegalovirus infection status, the study combined high-throughput TCR immunosequencing, statistical association of individual TCRs with disease status, and machine learning. A later analysis re-analyzed previously published TCR beta repertoires from roughly 690 donors and added high-resolution HLA genotyping to study TCR occurrence patterns. The later analysis used no new phenotypic data to find candidate immune exposures, relying instead on TCR beta sequences and their occurrence across donors. An earlier analysis of several hundred of the donors applied high-throughput TCR beta sequencing to assess whether each TCR beta V gene segment acted as functional or pseudogenic. Donor age, sex, ethnicity and CMV serostatus were collected together with the repertoire data. In a later genetic analysis, genome-wide SNP genotypes for about 65% of the roughly 700 donors were used, and that subset was treated as a discovery cohort. All discovery cohort repertoires had been generated using a single sequencing platform. HLA typing included class I and class II loci at four-digit resolution. The number of typed donors differed by locus: about 620-630 for A, B, C, DRB1 and DQB1; 522 for DQA1; around 610 for DPA1; and approximately 450 for DPB1. Roughly five DR-DQ haplotypes were handled as single units for association and clustering because linkage in the cohort was strong. Among some 400 genotyped donors of the cohort, an average of about 240,000 unique TCR beta nucleotide sequences was sequenced per donor, of which approximately 19% were non-productive.

Study-wide conclusions, independent of this receptor: Across donors, most TCR sequences were observed very rarely, whereas some public TCRs were present in many individuals. Compared with the 666-donor mean, donors in an Asian-associated ancestry cluster had fewer N-insertions in productive TCRs, according to a later genetic analysis. A few of the identified cytomegalovirus-associated TCR beta chains were confirmed in vitro to be specific for cytomegalovirus antigens. Correlated functional status among segregating V segments might reflect linkage disequilibrium, but an unknown experimental factor could not be ruled out. The study listed approximately 150 TCR beta chains as associated with cytomegalovirus. According to a later analysis, TCR association rates differed among HLA loci, with DRB1 alleles showing the most associated TCRs and HLA-C alleles showing the fewest. When HLA alleles, especially DR and DQ, strongly co-occurred, attributing TCR associations to individual alleles was difficult. CMV serostatus was the only immune exposure information available for the cohort. In a later analysis, HLA-associated TCR beta chains showed more clonal expansion and lower generation probabilities than non-associated chains that were equally common. The authors suggested that the approach could potentially be extended to other disease states and immunological phenotypes. The sequencing pipeline was judged likely to have produced a cluster of highly shared sequence variants as a technical artifact. In a later analysis, several top co-occurrence clusters were reported to appear linked to parvovirus B19, influenza, CMV and Epstein-Barr virus. A later analysis associated 15,000 to 20,000 TCR beta sequences with specific HLA alleles at a false discovery rate of 0.05. A later analysis found that most CMV-associated TCR beta chains appeared HLA-restricted, with HLA associations seemingly driven largely by CMV exposure. Only TCR beta chains were sequenced in this cohort, and the absence of alpha or paired-chain data limited detectable features. The classifier was reported to diagnose cytomegalovirus status with high specificity and sensitivity in both the original cohort and the validation cohort. Roughly uniform sequencing depth across donors was assumed in presence/absence analyses, although this assumption may not hold. A further reported finding was that TCR beta sequences accurately predicted the HLA-A and HLA-B alleles for most subjects in the first cohort. Because HLA typing was unavailable for some donors at each locus, only the typed subset was used in association tests. In a later genetic analysis, a missense DCLRE1C variant was associated with V-gene and J-gene trimming of TCR beta chains, and the association was replicated in an independent cohort. The 87-base-pair reads could not distinguish some IMGT-functional V segments, including TRBV6-2 and TRBV6-3, so those segments were excluded. Broadly in line with IMGT annotations, most TCR beta V segments showed up in productive rearrangements about 87% or about 30% of the time in an earlier analysis of about 500 of the donors. The earlier analysis of fewer than 750 of the donors excluded about 16 rarely observed V segments, including chromosome 9 orphons, because counts were too low.

A remark on this clone: Which antigen it targets is not known. Base qualities are not provided; no much larger clone lies one nucleotide away.

In total, 630 or so healthy bone marrow donors made up the cohort. All cohort members were sampled while nominally healthy, although unrecorded immune exposures were likely present. The donor was CMV seropositive and belonged to the group of 250 to 350 seropositive cohort members. A peripheral blood sample was collected from each donor, and TCR beta sequencing was performed on peripheral blood mononuclear cells. Genomic DNA extraction from the blood cell samples was performed with the Qiagen DNeasy Blood Extraction Kit. Trimming takes 5 bases from V and 6 bases from J, and the germline ends sit 14 bases apart. CDR1 and CDR2 are drawn from the germline V gene: SGHVS, FNYEAQ. Its CDR3 holds 13 amino acids, cysteine through phenylalanine. The retained sequence is limited to the CDR3, 39 bases, with the frame set at the first base. The method was the immunoSEQ multiplex PCR assay. A mixture of 60 forward primers for TCR Vbeta segments and 13 reverse primers for TCR Jbeta segments was used in the multiplex PCR. The CDR3 region of rearranged TCR beta genes was amplified from genomic DNA with a multiplex PCR assay. On the Illumina HiSeq System, the amplified TCR beta libraries were sequenced as 87-base-pair reads. Concerning the study's data processing: A later analysis tallied roughly 78 million unique TCR beta chains across the 666 repertoires, and some 12 million of those chains were shared by two or more donors. A nearest-neighbor algorithm error-corrected the raw reads and collapsed the reads into unique sequences, merging closely related sequences to remove PCR and sequencing errors. To assign V, D and J gene segments, CDR3 sequences were aligned to IMGT reference sequences. Each retained sequence needed at least a six-nucleotide match to both a V gene segment and a J gene segment. A rearrangement counted as productive if the CDR3 had no stop codons and remained in frame with V and J, and every other rearrangement counted as non-productive. Following IMGT convention, CDR3 was defined as the stretch from the second conserved V-encoded cysteine to the conserved J-encoded phenylalanine. The earlier analysis of some 550 of the donors excluded any sequence lacking an unambiguous match to a single V gene segment. An earlier analysis of 550 to 650 of the donors classified V segments as functional when productive rearrangements were above 56.7% and as segregating when the standard deviation between donors was above 5%. To diagnose cytomegalovirus status from the catalog of TCR beta chain sequences, a statistical classification framework was built. In a later analysis, TCR nucleotide sequences were compared against IMGT/GENE-DB human TR gene sequences so that V and J genes could be assigned. The TCRdist pipeline was used in a later analysis to assign CDR3 sequences and most-parsimonious VDJ recombination scenarios. In a later analysis, every TCR beta chain was defined by the combination of its CDR3 amino acid sequence and its V-gene family, and reads without a unique V-gene family were dropped. In a later analysis, some 600 highly shared, low-generation-probability nucleotide sequences were removed to address suspected cross-contamination and a sequencing artifact. In a later analysis, a clonal expansion index for each public chain was calculated from normalized within-repertoire ranks of inferred template counts. In a later analysis, generation probabilities were computed using a VDJ recombination model fitted to out-of-frame rearrangements, and the results were checked against IGoR. In a later analysis, hypergeometric tests were used to score TCR-TCR, TCR-HLA and TCR-CMV co-occurrence, with a repertoire-size bias correction applied to TCR pairs. A later analysis estimated false discovery rates by permuting HLA or CMV assignments 20 times. In a later analysis, co-occurring TCRs were grouped using DBSCAN, and TCRdist sequence similarity was added for clustering within HLA-allele-positive subsets. Co-occurrence clustering excluded repertoires with fewer than 30,000 or more than 120,000 public chains, plus five with anomalous nucleotide sharing. Sourced from immuneACCESS, this table was stored by TCRdb with only in-frame sequences that have V and J called. A share of the clones is absent; for the studies checked, an unresolved V gene accounts for under half, and the remainder has no known explanation. That table furnishes V, J and clone size, whereas the DNA furnished D and trimming. The sample table contains about 200,000 clones; only one count was recorded for 79% of them. Together, the top ten hold 0.39% of the sample.

The TCR sequence derives from a male donor in good health and CMV-seropositive. This chain joins TRBV7-6 to TRBJ2-7; the best D guess is TRBD2, with 6 bases matching. The material sequenced was PBMCs. The nucleotide sequence is TGTGCCAGCAGCCCAACCGGGGGACGCGAGCAGTACTTC. This is translated as CASSPTGGREQYF.